One sample yielded the 23 T cell receptor beta chains listed below, sequenced in a study of cytomegalovirus exposure and HLA in healthy donors. The PCR ran on 60 Vbeta and 13 Jbeta primers. The assay was immunoSEQ multiplex PCR, and TCRdb's table has in-frame clones only and misses some. The repertoire holds about 200,000 clones, with 76% as singletons. The material sequenced was PBMCs. Receptor source: a man aged 18 to 30 in good health and CMV-seronegative.

This chain uses TRBV29-1 with TRBJ1-1; D remains ambiguous. This CDR3 is 12 amino acids long. Germline loops: CDR1 SQVTM, CDR2 ANQGSEA. The V gene lost 7 bases and the J gene lost 0 bases, with 9 bases spanning the gap. CDR3 in DNA: TGCAGCGCCGCGGGGATGAACACTGAAGCTTTCTTT. Protein product: CSAAGMNTEAFF.

This clone occurred a few times. This chain joins TRBV9 and TRBJ2-3, with D possibly TRBD1 on 6 matching bases. The V end was cut by 0 bases, the J end by 4 bases, with 12 bases between. Germline V gene sequence: CDR1 SGDLS, CDR2 YYNGEE. This CDR3 has 15 amino acids. The CDR3 reads CASSVESGDADTQYF. The CDR3 bases are TGTGCCAGCAGCGTAGAGTCAGGGGATGCAGATACGCAGTATTTT.

This clone was picked up a small number of times. This rearrangement joins TRBV6-5 to TRBJ1-4; TRBD1 matches 7 bases. Germline-derived CDR1 and CDR2 are MNHEY and SVGAGI. The CDR3 has 14 amino acids. V shed 6 bases and J 4 bases; nucleotides not matched to a gene: 5. This chain's CDR3 is CASSPGTVNEKLFF. The CDR3 DNA follows: TGTGCCAGCAGCCCCGGGACAGTTAATGAAAAACTGTTTTTT.

The chain recombines TRBV27 with TRBJ1-5; 7 bases align to TRBD1. With V trimmed by 4 bases and J by 4 bases, 16 bases remained unmatched. The CDR3 is 18 amino acids. Germline loops: CDR1 MNHEY, CDR2 SMNVEV (reference sequence). CDR3 DNA: TGTGCCAGCAGTTCGAACTACCGGGACAGCGGAGAAAATCAGCCCCAGCATTTT. It codes for CASSSNYRDSGENQPQHF.

This clone was observed a single time. J is TRBJ1-3 and V is TRBV19; tentative D call: TRBD1 (6 bases). This CDR3 is built from 16 residues. Germline V gene lookup returns CDR1 LNHDA and CDR2 SQIVND (reference sequence). The V end lost 6 bases, the J end lost 0 bases, and 15 bases lay between the germline ends. CDR3 in amino acids: CASRLQGASSGNTIYF. As DNA, the CDR3 is TGTGCCAGTAGGTTACAGGGAGCCAGCTCTGGAAACACCATATATTTT.

The chain couples TRBV5-6 to TRBJ2-4, with D tentatively TRBD2 (6 bases). The CDR3 consists of 13 residues. Germline lookup yields CDR1 SGHDT and CDR2 YYEEEE. The ends were cut back, 0 bases at V and 10 bases at J, with 11 bases in the middle. The CDR3 DNA reads TGTGCCAGCAGCTTGGCTCGGGAGTTAATTCAGTACTTC. It translates to CASSLARELIQYF.

V gene TRBV6-5 combines with J gene TRBJ1-3, with D possibly matching TRBD1 (5 bases). Trimming took off 0 bases at V and 2 bases at J, with 11 bases between the two ends. The CDR3 extends over 16 amino acids. Germline CDR1 and CDR2: MNHEY and SVGAGI. CDR3 loop: CASSYSVSGTGNTIYF. As DNA, the CDR3 is TGTGCCAGCAGTTACTCGGTGTCAGGGACTGGAAACACCATATATTTT.

This chain uses TRBV7-6 with TRBJ2-1, with 14 bases lining up with TRBD2. CDR3 length: 16 residues. Trimming took 5 bases from V and 7 from J; bases not matched to a gene: 7. CDR1 SGHVS and CDR2 FNYEAQ come from the germline V gene. CDR3 residues: CASSPYGTSGRNEQFF. DNA for the CDR3: TGTGCCAGCAGCCCGTACGGGACTAGCGGGAGAAATGAGCAGTTCTTC.

This clone appeared once. The chain employs TRBV10-3 and TRBJ2-5; TRBD1 agrees at 7 bases. CDR1 ENHRY and CDR2 SYGVKD come from the germline V gene. Losses at the gene ends were 9 bases for V and 0 bases for J; bases not matched to a gene: 4. The CDR3 sequence is 13 residues long. The CDR3: CAIGTEYQETQYF. The CDR3 DNA reads TGTGCCATAGGGACAGAATACCAAGAGACCCAGTACTTC.

This chain links TRBV27 with TRBJ1-2; maybe TRBD1 (5 bases). Germline CDR1 and CDR2: MNHEY and SMNVEV (reference sequence). The CDR3 runs to 14 residues. Trimming removed 6 bases at V and 4 bases at J, with 15 bases between. Here the CDR3 DNA reads TGTGCCAGCAGACGATTTCAGGGTAGCTATGGCTACACCTTC. Translation: CASRRFQGSYGYTF.

This clone has a single count. V is TRBV7-9 and J is TRBJ1-3, with D perhaps TRBD1 (6 bases). This CDR3 contains 15 residues. The V end lost 5 bases, the J end lost 0 bases, and 11 bases lay between the germline ends. Germline CDR1 reads SEHNR; CDR2 reads FQNEAQ (reference sequence). CDR3 DNA sequence: TGTGCCAGCAGCCCAGGGGTCACCTCTGGAAACACCATATATTTT. It translates to CASSPGVTSGNTIYF.

CDR3 protein: CASSVGGANGELFF. In DNA form, the CDR3 reads TGTGCCAGCAGCGTAGGGGGCGCGAACGGGGAGCTGTTTTTT. This chain uses TRBV6-1 with TRBJ2-2; 7 bases map to TRBD1. Trimming at V came to 6 bases and at J to 7 bases, leaving 8 bases not matched to a gene. Per germline, CDR1 MNHNS and CDR2 SASEGT. The CDR3 spans 14 residues.

The chain employs TRBV5-1 and TRBJ1-1; maybe TRBD1 (6 bases). CDR1 is SGHRS and CDR2 is YFSETQ in the germline V gene. This CDR3 spans 16 amino acids. Trimming took 4 bases from V and 1 from J, leaving 17 bases between them. The CDR3 loop reads CASSDSYRAGNTEAFF. CDR3 nucleotides: TGCGCCAGCAGCGACTCCTACAGGGCGGGGAACACTGAAGCTTTCTTT.

The chain recombines TRBV11-3 with TRBJ2-7; 7 positions agree with TRBD2. The germline CDR1 and CDR2 sequences are SGHNT and YENEEA. The junction had 6 bases not matched to a gene; V was cut back by 1 base and J by 3 bases. The CDR3 runs 15 residues. CDR3 sequence (DNA): TGTGCCAGCAGCTTAGGGGCAGCGGGAAGCTACGAGCAGTACTTC. Encoded protein: CASSLGAAGSYEQYF.

This chain joins TRBV19 and TRBJ1-5; TRBD1 matches at 9 bases. Trimming at V came to 3 bases and at J to 5 bases, leaving 11 bases not matched to a gene. This CDR3 has 17 amino acids. CDR1 is LNHDA and CDR2 is SQIVND in the germline V gene (reference sequence). The CDR3 DNA is TGTGCCAGTAGTATTGGGGGGACAGGGTTTTCGGATCAGCCCCAGCATTTT. Translated: CASSIGGTGFSDQPQHF.

The chain has TRBV7-9 and TRBJ1-2; 9 bases match TRBD1. The CDR3 totals 14 residues. CDR1 and CDR2 (germline): SEHNR, FQNEAQ (reference sequence). Trimming removed 5 bases from V and 3 bases from J; junction bases left unmatched: 4. The CDR3 sequence: CASSDTGGDYGYTF. The CDR3 bases are TGTGCCAGCAGCGATACAGGGGGCGACTATGGCTACACCTTC.

As regards this clone: One end of the junction is discordant with germline, which a read error may explain. V gene TRBV7-9 combines with J gene TRBJ1-1; 7 bases line up with TRBD1. The CDR3 runs 15 residues. Germline V gene sequence: CDR1 SEHNR, CDR2 FQNEAQ (reference sequence). CDR3 amino acids: CSSSSPLDRDSEAFF. CDR3 nucleotide sequence: TGTTCCAGCAGCTCTCCCCTCGACAGGGACAGTGAAGCTTTCTTT.

The chain carries TRBV10-3 and TRBJ1-1; maybe TRBD1 (5 bases). Germline lookup yields CDR1 ENHRY and CDR2 SYGVKD. Trimming removed 9 bases at V and 1 base at J, with 12 bases between. CDR3 size: 13 residues. CDR3 coding DNA: TGTGCCATTGGCGGGGGAGGGAACACTGAAGCTTTCTTT. It yields the protein CAIGGGGNTEAFF.

The chain links TRBV4-1 to TRBJ2-1; perhaps TRBD2 as D (5 bases). Trimming left V 0 bases short and J 0 bases short, with 15 bases between. The CDR3 is 18 residues long. Germline values: CDR1 MGHRA, CDR2 YSYEKL. CDR3 sequence reads: CASSQDALAQSSYNEQFF. The DNA for the CDR3 is TGCGCCAGCAGCCAAGACGCCCTAGCCCAGAGCTCCTACAATGAGCAGTTCTTC.

The chain uses TRBV7-9 and TRBJ1-4; 9 nucleotides match TRBD1. This CDR3 spans 17 amino acids. Germline CDR1 is SEHNR and CDR2 is FQNEAQ (reference sequence). Trimming cost V 5 bases and J 8 bases; bases outside gene matches: 15. The CDR3 here is CASSPVPGQGRREKLFF. Here the CDR3 DNA reads TGTGCCAGCAGCCCGGTCCCGGGACAGGGTCGTCGAGAAAAACTGTTTTTT. The full variable domain, completed using reference TRBV7-9 and TRBJ1-4, is DTGVSQNPRHKITKRGQNVTFRCDPISEHNRLYWYRQTLGQGPEFLTYFQNEAQLEKSRLLSDRFSAERPKGSFSTLEIQRTEQGDSAMYLCASSPVPGQGRREKLFFGSGTQLSVL.

With respect to this clone: One junction end does not reproduce the germline sequence, and a read error may be involved. V usage is TRBV7-9 and J usage is TRBJ2-7, with D possibly matching TRBD1 (6 bases). The germline gives CDR1 SEHNR, CDR2 FQNEAQ (reference sequence). The CDR3 consists of 15 residues. The CDR3, as DNA: TGTGCCAGCAGCGGCGAGGGGGTTGAAGGCTACGAGCAGCACTTC. Translating it yields CASSGEGVEGYEQHF.

The rearrangement uses TRBV30 and TRBJ1-1; 8 bases align to TRBD1. The ends lost 2 bases at V and 5 bases at J; junction bases unmatched: 7. There are 14 residues in the CDR3. Germline assignment: CDR1 GTSNPN and CDR2 SVGIG (reference sequence). The CDR3: CAWSHGQGLTEAFF. The DNA for the CDR3 is TGTGCCTGGAGTCACGGACAGGGATTGACTGAAGCTTTCTTT.

This chain links TRBV6-5 with TRBJ2-1; maybe TRBD2 (5 bases). Germline CDR1 is MNHEY and CDR2 is SVGAGI. The CDR3 sequence is 14 residues long. The ends were cut back, 5 bases at V and 4 bases at J, with 12 bases in the middle. The CDR3 DNA follows: TGTGCCAGCAGTGAAGAGGGCAGATACAATGAGCAGTTCTTC. It yields the protein CASSEEGRYNEQFF.